The 11 T cell receptor beta chains below all came from one sample that was sequenced in a study of shared T cell receptors in the human thymus. Method: immunoSEQ multiplex PCR; TCRdb's copy keeps in-frame clones and lacks some. The data contain 540,000 or so clones, approximately 78% of them singletons. This same sample was also taken into another study, of human thymus T cells.

Sequencing input: thymocytes. All receptors derive from a boy in the first two years of life with a congenital heart defect.

This sequence joins TRBV29-1 and TRBJ1-1; 7 nucleotides match TRBD1. CDR1 and CDR2 (germline): SQVTM, ANQGSEA. The CDR3 length is 14 residues. Trimming at V came to 7 bases and at J to 3 bases, leaving 11 bases not matched to a gene. The CDR3 region is CSARPGQYDTEAFF. The CDR3 bases are TGCAGCGCTAGGCCGGGACAGTATGACACTGAAGCTTTCTTT.

The gene calls are TRBV5-6 and TRBJ2-7; TRBD1 agrees at 7 bases. In germline, CDR1 is SGHDT, CDR2 YYEEEE. J gave up 3 bases and V 6 bases, and 12 bases lay outside the gene matches. The CDR3 runs 15 residues. The CDR3 reads CASTYRKGQHYEQYF. CDR3 nucleotides: TGTGCCAGCACCTACCGAAAGGGACAGCACTACGAGCAGTACTTC. The full variable domain, completed using reference TRBV5-6 and TRBJ2-7, is DAGVTQSPTHLIKTRGQQVTLRCSPKSGHDTVSWYQQALGQGPQFIFQYYEEEERQRGNFPDRFSGHQFPNYSSELNVNALLLGDSALYLCASTYRKGQHYEQYFGPGTRLTVT.

This chain links TRBV5-5 with TRBJ1-5, with D unresolved. This CDR3 has 14 residues. Trimming stripped 1 base from V and 7 bases from J, with 12 bases between. Germline V CDR1 and CDR2: SGHKS, YYEKEE (reference sequence). The CDR3 sequence: CASSLRSGGQPQHF. DNA for the CDR3: TGTGCCAGCAGCTTGCGGTCCGGCGGCCAGCCCCAGCATTTT. The variable domain in full, completed from reference TRBV5-5 and TRBJ1-5, reads DAGVTQSPTHLIKTRGQQVTLRCSPISGHKSVSWYQQVLGQGPQFIFQYYEKEERGRGNFPDRFSARQFPNYSSELNVNALLLGDSALYLCASSLRSGGQPQHFGDGTRLSIL.

The gene calls are TRBV15 and TRBJ1-1; D possibly corresponds to TRBD1 (5 bases). The CDR3 is made up of 14 amino acids. Germline V CDR1 and CDR2: LNHNV, YYDKDF (reference sequence). With 5 bases removed from V and 2 bases from J, the gap between germline ends came to 12 bases. The CDR3 loop reads CATSPTDTNTEAFF. The CDR3 coding sequence is TGTGCCACCAGCCCCACGGACACTAACACTGAAGCTTTCTTT.

This clone was seen a single time. The chain uses TRBV6-6 and TRBJ1-5; D remains ambiguous. Germline CDR1 is MNHNY and CDR2 is SVGAGI (reference sequence). This CDR3 region has 14 residues. V lost 6 bases to trimming and J lost 0 bases, with 9 bases between them. CDR3 nucleotides: TGTGCCAGCAGGCGTGCCGATAGCAATCAGCCCCAGCATTTT. As protein: CASRRADSNQPQHF.

This chain links TRBV5-1 with TRBJ2-2, with TRBD1 matching 8 bases. Trimming removed 4 bases from V and 13 bases from J; junction bases left unmatched: 6. The CDR3 spans 12 residues. Germline CDR1 is SGHRS and CDR2 is YFSETQ. Written as DNA, the CDR3 is TGCGCCAGCAGCCCGGACAGGGTGGCGCTGTTTTTT. Translated, it gives CASSPDRVALFF.

The chain recombines TRBV27 with TRBJ1-2; the match to TRBD1 covers 8 bases. CDR1 and CDR2 from the germline V gene are MNHEY and SMNVEV (reference sequence). This CDR3 has 14 amino acids. The trim removed 6 bases at V and 5 bases at J, leaving 8 bases unmatched. CDR3: CASRRQGTPYGYTF. In DNA form, the CDR3 reads TGTGCCAGCAGGAGACAGGGGACCCCGTATGGCTACACCTTC.

The chain couples TRBV6-5 to TRBJ2-7, with D maybe TRBD2 (5 bases). V was cut by 8 bases and J by 4 bases, with 18 bases left in between. CDR1 and CDR2 (germline): MNHEY, SVGAGI. The CDR3 covers 14 residues. CDR3: CASQGPPGFYEQYF. The CDR3 bases are TGTGCCAGCCAAGGGCCGCCGGGGTTTTACGAGCAGTACTTC.

The chain employs TRBV30 and TRBJ1-1; no reliable D call. This CDR3 spans 18 amino acids. Trimming took 0 bases from V and 0 from J, leaving 20 bases between them. Germline assignment: CDR1 GTSNPN and CDR2 SVGIG (reference sequence). The CDR3 sequence is CAWSVNTSEGGVNTEAFF. The DNA for the CDR3 is TGTGCCTGGAGTGTAAATACCTCTGAGGGCGGGGTGAACACTGAAGCTTTCTTT.

J is TRBJ2-3 and V is TRBV15; tentative D call: TRBD2 (6 bases). Trimming shortened V by 0 bases and J by 3 bases, and 16 bases separated the two germline ends. The CDR3 has 17 amino acids. Germline V CDR1 and CDR2: LNHNV, YYDKDF (reference sequence). The CDR3 loop is CATSREGRGRLTDTQYF. The CDR3 DNA reads as TGTGCCACCAGCAGAGAAGGCCGGGGGAGATTGACAGATACGCAGTATTTT.

The chain joins TRBV7-2 to TRBJ2-7, with a tentative D call TRBD2 (6 bases). The V end lost 4 bases, the J end lost 0 bases, and 13 bases lay between the germline ends. The CDR3 spans 15 residues. Germline V gene sequence: CDR1 SGHTA, CDR2 FQGNSA. This chain's CDR3 is CASSSTPGSSYEQYF. CDR3 DNA sequence: TGTGCCAGCAGCTCCACCCCCGGGAGCTCCTACGAGCAGTACTTC.